The T cell receptor beta chain described here comes from a study of shared clonotypes between healthy human individuals. Study-wide results and caveats: Of the naive CD4 clonotypes, about 5% were shared across a few donors.

As for this clone: The antigen remains unidentified.

This CDR3 comprises 14 residues. With 5 bases clipped from V and 8 bases from J, the junction kept 9 bases outside the gene matches. Germline lookup yields CDR1 LNHDA and CDR2 SQIVND (reference sequence). This table comes from immunoSEQ multiplex PCR, and its TCRdb copy is limited to in-frame clones, with some not included. The data show approximately 2.5 million clones, 90% to 95% seen once. The receptor was isolated from a man younger than 30 in good health. The rearrangement joins TRBV19 to TRBJ1-2; 9 bases are a match to TRBD1. Sequenced: naive CD4+ T cells sorted from blood. The sample's subset: CD45RA+ positively selected. CDR3 in DNA: TGTGCCAGTAGTCTAACCGGGACAGGGTCCGGCTACACCTTC. Its protein product is CASSLTGTGSGYTF.